This is a list of T cell receptor beta chains from one sample in a study of cytomegalovirus exposure and HLA in healthy donors. Data came from immunoSEQ multiplex PCR; TCRdb stores just in-frame clones and leaves some out. The table has 210,000 or so clones, more than 60% seen once. Sequencing was performed on PBMCs. The receptors come from a middle-aged man in good health and CMV-seronegative. Both conserved end residues are part of each CDR3. A D gene is named only where the DNA matches it firmly. Only part of the rows carry a size: once, few, many, or a class if the clone is expanded.

V gene	J gene	clone size	D gene	CDR3 DNA	CDR3 protein
TRBV5-1	TRBJ2-1	NA	NA	TGCGCCAGCAGCCCCCAGTACAATGAGCAGTTCTTC	CASSPQYNEQFF
TRBV7-9	TRBJ1-1	NA	TRBD1	TGTTCCAGCAGCTTAGCACCCACAGGGGTCACTGAAGCTTTCTTT	CSSSLAPTGVTEAFF
TRBV19	TRBJ2-2	NA	TRBD1	TGTGCCAGTAGTACACCGGGACAGCACACCGGGGAGCTGTTTTTT	CASSTPGQHTGELFF
TRBV27	TRBJ2-1	NA	TRBD2	TGTGCCAGCAGTTTAGGGGGGGCCTACAATGAGCAGTTCTTC	CASSLGGAYNEQFF
TRBV28	TRBJ2-1	NA	NA	TGTGCCAGCAGTTTAAACCAGTTCAGCTCCTACAATGAGCAGTTCTTC	CASSLNQFSSYNEQFF
TRBV9	TRBJ2-3	once	NA	TGTGCCAGCTGCCGGGGTGACACAGATACGCAGTATTTT	CASCRGDTDTQYF
TRBV19	TRBJ1-2	NA	TRBD1	TGTGCCAGTAGTTTCTCGACAGGGGGCTTAGGTGGCTACACCTTC	CASSFSTGGLGGYTF
TRBV13	TRBJ1-2	NA	NA	TGTGCCAGCAGCTTACGAGTGCCCTATGGCTACACCTTC	CASSLRVPYGYTF
TRBV7-3	TRBJ2-6	few	TRBD1	TGTGCCAGCAGCTTATCAGGGGGCGCTGGGGCCAACGTCCTGACTTTC	CASSLSGGAGANVLTF
TRBV30	TRBJ2-7	once	TRBD2	TGTGCCTGGAGCGCGACTAGCGGGCTCTCCTACGAGCAGTACTTC	CAWSATSGLSYEQYF
TRBV2	TRBJ1-2	NA	NA	TGTGCCAGCAGTGTCCAGAATAACTATGGCTACACCTTC	CASSVQNNYGYTF
TRBV15	TRBJ2-3	NA	NA	TGTGCCACCAGCAGAGCTAAGTCAGATACGCAGTATTTT	CATSRAKSDTQYF
TRBV6-6	TRBJ1-1	few	NA	TGTGCCAGCAGTTACGAACAGGGAAATCGGAACACTGAAGCTTTCTTT	CASSYEQGNRNTEAFF
TRBV11-3	TRBJ2-3	once	NA	TGTGCCAGCAGCCCAGGAACGGGAGCGACAGATACGCAGTATTTT	CASSPGTGATDTQYF
TRBV18	TRBJ2-7	few	TRBD2	TGTGCCAGCTCATTCAGCGGGGCTACCGACCACGAGCAGTACTTC	CASSFSGATDHEQYF
TRBV5-4	TRBJ1-4	NA	TRBD1	TGTGCCAGCAGCTTGGACAGGGGGGAAGAAAAACTGTTTTTT	CASSLDRGEEKLFF
TRBV4-1	TRBJ2-1	NA	TRBD2	TGCGCCAGCAGTGGCAGTCCGCTAGCGGGGTTAAATGAGCAGTTCTTC	CASSGSPLAGLNEQFF
TRBV29-1	TRBJ2-1	NA	TRBD1	TGCAGCGTTACCGTCCGACAGGGGGCTATTGATGAGCAGTTCTTC	CSVTVRQGAIDEQFF
TRBV9	TRBJ2-7	few	NA	TGTGCCAGCAGCCCCCATAGCGGTTCCTACGAGCAGTACTTC	CASSPHSGSYEQYF
TRBV5-1	TRBJ2-7	NA	TRBD2	TGCGCCAGCAGCCCCGTCAGGCCTGGACTAGCGGGGGCTAACGAGCAGTACTTC	CASSPVRPGLAGANEQYF
TRBV7-2	TRBJ1-3	NA	NA	TGTGCCAGCAGCTTAGGACACTTGGGTACTGGAAACACCATATATTTT	CASSLGHLGTGNTIYF
TRBV7-2	TRBJ2-7	once	NA	TGTGCCAGCTCGAGGGCCTACGAGCAGTACTTC	CASSRAYEQYF
TRBV6-1	TRBJ2-7	NA	TRBD1	TGTGCCAGCAGTGACCCGGGACAGGGAATATACGAGCAGTACTTC	CASSDPGQGIYEQYF
TRBV4-1	TRBJ1-2	NA	NA	TGCGCCAGCAGCCAAGAAATAGGGGGTTTTCCGGCTAACTATGGCTACACCTTC	CASSQEIGGFPANYGYTF
TRBV9	TRBJ2-5	NA	TRBD2	TGTGCCAGCAGCGTAGAGGACTCGACTAGCGGGGGGCGGGAGACCCAGTACTTC	CASSVEDSTSGGRETQYF
TRBV18	TRBJ2-2	few	TRBD1	TGTGCCAGCTCGGGACAGAAGAACACCGGGGAGCTGTTTTTT	CASSGQKNTGELFF
TRBV4-1	TRBJ2-2	NA	NA	TGCGCCAGCAGCCAAGTTGGCTCCGGGGAGCTGTTTTTT	CASSQVGSGELFF
TRBV19	TRBJ1-4	few	NA	TGTGCCAGTAGTATAGGAGGAGGGTTAAATGAAAAACTGTTTTTT	CASSIGGGLNEKLFF
TRBV2	TRBJ1-6	NA	TRBD1	TGTGCCAGCAGTCCCTTACTTGACAGGGGAAGGTCACCCCTCCACTTT	CASSPLLDRGRSPLHF
TRBV19	TRBJ2-1	NA	NA	TGTGCCAGTAGCGACCCAACACGGAGCTACAATGAGCAGTTCTTC	CASSDPTRSYNEQFF
TRBV10-2	TRBJ2-5	NA	NA	TGCGCCAGCAGTGAGACTAGCCGCTGGGAGACCCAGTACTTC	CASSETSRWETQYF
TRBV19	TRBJ1-1	NA	NA	TGTGCCAGTAGTATAGGTGGCGGGTCAGGAGCTTTCTTT	CASSIGGGSGAFF
TRBV7-3	TRBJ1-1	NA	NA	TGTGCCAGCAGCCCCCCCCCTTACACTGAAGCTTTCTTT	CASSPPPYTEAFF
TRBV6-6	TRBJ2-4	once	TRBD2	TGTGCCAGCAGTTCTCCGACTAGCGGGAGTGACATTCAGTACTTC	CASSSPTSGSDIQYF
TRBV14	TRBJ1-2	few	NA	TGTGCCAGCAGCCTTATGCAGGGTGGCTATGGCTACACCTTC	CASSLMQGGYGYTF
TRBV6-5	TRBJ1-2	NA	NA	TGTGCCAGCAGTCCTACAGGGAACTATGGCTACACCTTC	CASSPTGNYGYTF
TRBV7-2	TRBJ2-2	NA	TRBD1	TGTGCCAGCAGCCCGAAACAGGGGTCCACCGGGGAGCTGTTTTTT	CASSPKQGSTGELFF
TRBV6-1	TRBJ2-7	NA	NA	TGTGCCAGCTCTTACGGGACTTCCGTCACCTACGAGCAGTACTTC	CASSYGTSVTYEQYF
TRBV9	TRBJ2-1	NA	NA	TGTGCCAGCAGCGTAGGAGGGGGCTCCTACAATGAGCAGTTCTTC	CASSVGGGSYNEQFF
TRBV18	TRBJ2-6	NA	NA	TGTGCCAGCTCACGCGGTAAGGGGGCTGGGGCCAACGTCCTGACTTTC	CASSRGKGAGANVLTF
TRBV5-4	TRBJ1-1	NA	NA	TGTGCCAGCAGCTTCTCTGTGACGGGGACTGAAGCTTTCTTT	CASSFSVTGTEAFF
TRBV15	TRBJ1-5	NA	NA	TGTGCCACCAGCAGATCGACAGATTATAGCAATCAGCCCCAGCATTTT	CATSRSTDYSNQPQHF
TRBV28	TRBJ1-5	NA	NA	TGTGCCAGCAGTTCCCGAACTGGTCAGCCCCAGCATTTT	CASSSRTGQPQHF
TRBV27	TRBJ2-1	NA	TRBD2	TGTGCCAGCAGTTTACTGGGGCAGCGTAGCGGGAGCGGGAGAGGCGATGAGCAGTTCTTC	CASSLLGQRSGSGRGDEQFF
TRBV30	TRBJ1-5	NA	NA	TGTGCCTGGAGTGTTGCCGGGGAAGGTCAGCCCCAGCATTTT	CAWSVAGEGQPQHF
TRBV28	TRBJ2-5	NA	TRBD2	TGTGCCAGCAGTTTTACGGGAACTAGCGGGAGGCGGGAGACCCAGTACTTC	CASSFTGTSGRRETQYF
TRBV19	TRBJ1-3	few	NA	TGTGCCAGTAGTTTTGGGGAGGCCTCTGGAAACACCATATATTTT	CASSFGEASGNTIYF
TRBV6-1	TRBJ1-5	NA	NA	TGTGCCAGCAGTGAATCAGGCAGGGAGGGTCAGCCCCAGCATTTT	CASSESGREGQPQHF
TRBV30	TRBJ2-1	few	TRBD2	TGTGCCTGGAGTCGTAGCGGGAGTTACAATGAGCAGTTCTTC	CAWSRSGSYNEQFF
TRBV18	TRBJ1-2	few	TRBD1	TGTGCCAGCTCGCCGGACAGGGGGCAAGGTGGCTACACCTTC	CASSPDRGQGGYTF
TRBV7-8	TRBJ1-1	NA	NA	TGTGCCAGCAGCTTAGCGGGGGGGAACAGGATGAACACTGAAGCTTTCTTT	CASSLAGGNRMNTEAFF
TRBV5-1	TRBJ1-6	NA	NA	TGCGCCAGCAGCCCCGGGACAAGTAATTCACCCCTCCACTTT	CASSPGTSNSPLHF
TRBV7-2	TRBJ2-5	NA	NA	TGTGCCAGCAGCCCGCGAGGAGGGGAGACCCAGTACTTC	CASSPRGGETQYF
TRBV13	TRBJ1-2	NA	NA	TGTGCCAGCCACGCTCCGGAGGAGGGTGGGTTTTGGGGCTACACCTTC	CASHAPEEGGFWGYTF
TRBV21-1	TRBJ1-2	few	NA	TGTGCCAGCAGCAAAGCCTCATCCCGGGACACAGGCTATGGCTACACCTTC	CASSKASSRDTGYGYTF
TRBV19	TRBJ2-7	NA	TRBD1	TGTGCCACTCAACAGGGGCCCTACTACGAGCAGTACTTC	CATQQGPYYEQYF
TRBV4-3	TRBJ1-1	NA	NA	TGCGCCAGCAGGCAGCAGGGGATGACTGAAGCTTTCTTT	CASRQQGMTEAFF